This T cell receptor (beta chain) came from a study of T cell repertoires in cytomegalovirus infection. Each CDR3 protein is one row after TCRdb ran MiXCR on the reads. The sample consists of some 240,000 distinct CDR3 sequences, 15% to 20% of them appearing once. From germline, CDR1 is SNHLY and CDR2 FYNNEI. With 10 bases clipped from V and 2 bases from J, the junction kept 12 bases outside the gene matches. This CDR3 contains 16 residues. The sample holds many counts of this clonotype. The J gene is TRBJ2-1, the V gene TRBV2, with 9 positions matching TRBD2. The clonotype was recovered from a human donor in good health (CMV status not recorded). Some clones in this sample may be carry-over from other donors' samples. The sample taken for sequencing was CD8+ T cells from PBMCs. The CDR3 spells CAIYRSSSGAYNEQFF. CDR3 DNA: TGTGCCATCTATAGGTCTTCTAGCGGGGCCTACAATGAGCAGTTCTTC.